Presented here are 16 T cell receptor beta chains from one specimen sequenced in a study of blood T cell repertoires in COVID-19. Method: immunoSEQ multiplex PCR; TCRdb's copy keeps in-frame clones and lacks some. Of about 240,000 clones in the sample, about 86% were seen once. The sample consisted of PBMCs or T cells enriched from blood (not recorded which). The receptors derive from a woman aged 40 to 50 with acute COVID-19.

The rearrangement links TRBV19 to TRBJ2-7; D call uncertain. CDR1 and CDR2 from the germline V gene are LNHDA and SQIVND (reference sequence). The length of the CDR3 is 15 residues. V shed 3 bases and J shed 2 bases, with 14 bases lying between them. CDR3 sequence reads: CASSIGSGFPYEQYF. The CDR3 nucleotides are TGTGCCAGTAGTATTGGCTCCGGGTTCCCCTACGAGCAGTACTTC.

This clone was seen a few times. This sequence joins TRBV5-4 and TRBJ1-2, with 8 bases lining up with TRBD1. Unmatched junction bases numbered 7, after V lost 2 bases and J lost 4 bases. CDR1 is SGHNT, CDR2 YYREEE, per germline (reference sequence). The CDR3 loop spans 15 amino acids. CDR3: CASSFRDRITYGYTF. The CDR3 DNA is TGTGCCAGCAGCTTCCGGGACAGGATCACCTATGGCTACACCTTC.

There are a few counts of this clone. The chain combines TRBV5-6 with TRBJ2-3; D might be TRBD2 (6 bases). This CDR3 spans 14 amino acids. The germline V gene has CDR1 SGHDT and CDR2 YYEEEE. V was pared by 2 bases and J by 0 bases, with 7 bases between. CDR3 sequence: CASSFGLSTDTQYF. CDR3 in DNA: TGTGCCAGCAGCTTTGGACTAAGCACAGATACGCAGTATTTT.

CDR3 protein: CASSKSRGMDTGELFF. The CDR3 coding sequence is TGTGCCAGCAGCAAAAGTCGGGGGATGGACACCGGGGAGCTGTTTTTT. The rearrangement uses TRBV9 and TRBJ2-2; a weak D match, TRBD2 (6 bases). Germline loops: CDR1 SGDLS, CDR2 YYNGEE. The CDR3 consists of 16 residues. V was clipped by 4 bases and J by 3 bases, with 16 bases between them.

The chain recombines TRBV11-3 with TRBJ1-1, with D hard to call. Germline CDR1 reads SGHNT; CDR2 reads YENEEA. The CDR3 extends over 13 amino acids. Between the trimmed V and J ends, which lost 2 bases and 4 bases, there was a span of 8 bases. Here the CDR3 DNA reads TGTGCCAGCAGCTTAATCAGAGGCACTGAAGCTTTCTTT. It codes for CASSLIRGTEAFF.

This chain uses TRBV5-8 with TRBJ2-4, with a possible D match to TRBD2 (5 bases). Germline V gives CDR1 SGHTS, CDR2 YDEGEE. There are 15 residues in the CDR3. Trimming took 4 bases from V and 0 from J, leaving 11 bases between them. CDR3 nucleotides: TGTGCCAGCAGCCGGACTGAAACAGCCAAAAACATTCAGTACTTC. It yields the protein CASSRTETAKNIQYF.

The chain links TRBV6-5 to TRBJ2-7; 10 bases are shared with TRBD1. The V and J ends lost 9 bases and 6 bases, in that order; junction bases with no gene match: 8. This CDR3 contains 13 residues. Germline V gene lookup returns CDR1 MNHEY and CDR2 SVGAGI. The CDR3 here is CARGGQGYIEQYF. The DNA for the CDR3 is TGTGCCAGAGGGGGACAGGGGTATATCGAGCAGTACTTC.

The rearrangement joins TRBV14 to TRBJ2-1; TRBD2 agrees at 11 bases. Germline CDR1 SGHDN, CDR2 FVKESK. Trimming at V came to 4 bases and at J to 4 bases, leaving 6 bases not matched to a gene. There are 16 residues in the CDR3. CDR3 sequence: CASSPTTSGKYNEQFF. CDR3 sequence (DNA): TGTGCCAGCAGCCCTACGACTAGCGGGAAGTACAATGAGCAGTTCTTC.

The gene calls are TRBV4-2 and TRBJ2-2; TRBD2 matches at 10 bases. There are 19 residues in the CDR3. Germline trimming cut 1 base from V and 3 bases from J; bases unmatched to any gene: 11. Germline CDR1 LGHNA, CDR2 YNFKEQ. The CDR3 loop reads CASSQGPGLAGAHTGELFF. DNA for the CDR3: TGTGCCAGCAGCCAAGGGCCTGGGCTAGCGGGAGCGCACACCGGGGAGCTGTTTTTT.

CDR3 region: CASSSNEGGDYGQFF. CDR3 sequence (DNA): TGTGCCAGCAGTTCCAACGAGGGGGGGGATTACGGGCAGTTCTTC. The chain is built from TRBV6-5 and TRBJ2-1, with a weak D call TRBD2 (7 bases). This CDR3 contains 15 residues. Trimming left V 4 bases short and J 12 bases short, with 22 bases between. Per the germline V gene, CDR1 is MNHEY and CDR2 is SVGAGI.

The CDR3 DNA reads as TGTGCCAGCAGCATAACAACGGGGGTTGGCAATCAGCCCCAGCATTTT. Translated, it gives CASSITTGVGNQPQHF. The chain combines TRBV7-9 with TRBJ1-5, with D perhaps matching TRBD1 (5 bases). Germline V gene data show CDR1 as SEHNR and CDR2 as FQNEAQ (reference sequence). Deletions cut 5 bases from V and 2 bases from J, with 16 bases between. This CDR3 comprises 16 residues. The whole variable domain, filled in from reference TRBV7-9 and TRBJ1-5, reads DTGVSQNPRHKITKRGQNVTFRCDPISEHNRLYWYRQTLGQGPEFLTYFQNEAQLEKSRLLSDRFSAERPKGSFSTLEIQRTEQGDSAMYLCASSITTGVGNQPQHFGDGTRLSIL.

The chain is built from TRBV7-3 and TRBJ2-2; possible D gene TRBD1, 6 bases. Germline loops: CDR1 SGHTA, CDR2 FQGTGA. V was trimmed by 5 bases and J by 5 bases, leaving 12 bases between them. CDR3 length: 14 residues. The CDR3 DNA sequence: TGTGCCAGCAGCCCTGGGGGCTATACCGGGGAGCTGTTTTTT. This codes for CASSPGGYTGELFF.

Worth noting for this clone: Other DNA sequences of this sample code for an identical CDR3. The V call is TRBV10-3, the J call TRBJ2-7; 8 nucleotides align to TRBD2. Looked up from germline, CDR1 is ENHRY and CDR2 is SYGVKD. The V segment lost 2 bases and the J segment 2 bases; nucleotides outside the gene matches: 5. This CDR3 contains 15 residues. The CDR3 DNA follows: TGTGCCATCAGTGAGGGGCTAGCGGGCACCTACGAGCAGTACTTC. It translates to CAISEGLAGTYEQYF.

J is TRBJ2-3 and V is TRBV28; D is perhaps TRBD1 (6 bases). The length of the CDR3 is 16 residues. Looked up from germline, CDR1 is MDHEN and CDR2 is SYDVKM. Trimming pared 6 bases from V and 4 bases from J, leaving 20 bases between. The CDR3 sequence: CASSSGRLRGSDTQYF. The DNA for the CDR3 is TGTGCCAGCAGCTCCGGACGACTCAGGGGATCAGATACGCAGTATTTT.

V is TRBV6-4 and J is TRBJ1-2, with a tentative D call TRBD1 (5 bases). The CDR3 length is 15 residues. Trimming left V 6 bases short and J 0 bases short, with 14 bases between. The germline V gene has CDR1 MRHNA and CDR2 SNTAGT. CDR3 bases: TGTGCCAGCAGGGAGGGACCGCGAGCTAACTATGGCTACACCTTC. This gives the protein CASREGPRANYGYTF.

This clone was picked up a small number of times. For the CDR3, the DNA is TGTGCCAGCAGGAGTTTGGGGGGTAGCACAGATACGCAGTATTTT. It specifies CASRSLGGSTDTQYF. This chain uses TRBV2 with TRBJ2-3; possible D gene TRBD2, 6 bases. Trimming stripped 6 bases from V and 0 bases from J, with 13 bases between. The germline gives CDR1 SNHLY, CDR2 FYNNEI. This CDR3 region has 15 residues.